This is a list of T cell receptor beta chains from one sample in a study of shared clonotypes between healthy human individuals. Profiled with immunoSEQ multiplex PCR; TCRdb holds only in-frame clones, not every one. The table records about 1.1 million clones, about four fifths of them present only once. Sequencing was carried out using memory CD4+ T cells from PBMCs. The receptor source for this set is a man aged 18-30 years in good health. Some clones in this sample may be carry-over from other donors' samples. Both conserved end residues are part of each CDR3. The order of the fields is clone size, J gene, D gene, V gene, CDR3 protein, CDR3 DNA. A D gene is named only where the DNA matches it firmly. Some rows have no size entry. The others give once, few or many, or a class for an expanded clone.

- | TRBJ1-1 | TRBD1 | TRBV2 | CASTYRGRGGNTEAFF | TGTGCCAGCACCTACAGGGGTAGGGGGGGGAACACTGAAGCTTTCTTT
- | TRBJ1-2 | - | TRBV27 | CASSGPVIGYTF | TGTGCCAGCAGTGGGCCTGTCATCGGCTACACCTTC
- | TRBJ2-3 | - | TRBV9 | CASSGANTDTQYF | TGTGCCAGCAGCGGGGCCAACACAGATACGCAGTATTTT
- | TRBJ2-7 | TRBD2 | TRBV7-2 | CASSFSGTSNYEQYF | TGTGCCAGCAGCTTTTCCGGGACTAGCAATTACGAGCAGTACTTC
- | TRBJ2-5 | - | TRBV4-2 | CASSQDREQETQYF | TGTGCCAGCAGCCAGGACCGGGAGCAAGAGACCCAGTACTTC
- | TRBJ1-5 | - | TRBV28 | CASSGQSPATQHF | TGTGCCAGCAGTGGACAGAGCCCAGCGACCCAGCATTTT
- | TRBJ1-1 | TRBD1 | TRBV2 | CASRQGLGTEAFF | TGTGCCAGCCGACAGGGGCTCGGCACTGAAGCTTTCTTT
few | TRBJ1-5 | TRBD1 | TRBV6-6 | CASRPQGDSNQPQHF | TGTGCCAGCAGACCACAGGGGGATAGCAATCAGCCCCAGCATTTT
- | TRBJ2-3 | - | TRBV11-2 | CASSFHRDTQYF | TGTGCCAGCAGCTTTCATAGGGATACGCAGTATTTT
- | TRBJ2-3 | - | TRBV25-1 | CASSRGTDTQYF | TGTGCCAGCTCGCGCGGCACAGATACGCAGTATTTT
- | TRBJ2-3 | - | TRBV7-9 | CASSLGGGVTDTQYF | TGTGCCAGCAGCTTAGGCGGCGGGGTCACAGATACGCAGTATTTT
- | TRBJ1-5 | - | TRBV2 | CASTPTFGSQPQHF | TGTGCCAGCACACCCACTTTCGGGAGTCAGCCCCAGCATTTT
- | TRBJ1-1 | TRBD1 | TRBV2 | CASRYRGMNTEAFF | TGTGCCAGCAGGTACAGGGGGATGAACACTGAAGCTTTCTTT
- | TRBJ2-7 | - | TRBV9 | CASSANGIARGEQYF | TGTGCCAGCAGCGCCAACGGAATAGCGAGGGGCGAGCAGTACTTC
- | TRBJ2-2 | - | TRBV19 | CASSGWAGELFF | TGTGCCAGTAGTGGATGGGCCGGGGAGCTGTTTTTT
- | TRBJ2-7 | - | TRBV5-1 | CASSRDLPYEQYF | TGCGCCAGCAGCAGGGACTTACCCTACGAGCAGTACTTC
- | TRBJ2-3 | - | TRBV27 | CASSERGASTDTQYF | TGTGCCAGCAGCGAACGCGGGGCGAGCACAGATACGCAGTATTTT
- | TRBJ2-4 | TRBD2 | TRBV4-1 | CASSQGLAGGSAKNIQYF | TGCGCCAGCAGCCAAGGCCTGGCGGGAGGTTCGGCCAAAAACATTCAGTACTTC
- | TRBJ2-5 | - | TRBV18 | CASSPLAADLQETQYF | TGTGCCAGCTCACCACTAGCGGCAGACTTACAAGAGACCCAGTACTTC
- | TRBJ2-7 | TRBD1 | TRBV5-1 | CASSLAGTGREQYF | TGCGCCAGCAGCTTGGCCGGGACAGGGAGAGAGCAGTACTTC
- | TRBJ2-5 | - | TRBV18 | CASSPRQPETQYF | TGTGCCAGCTCACCTCGACAGCCAGAGACCCAGTACTTC
- | TRBJ1-5 | - | TRBV6-5 | CASSYTQDQPQHF | TGTGCCAGCAGTTACACCCAGGATCAGCCCCAGCATTTT
- | TRBJ2-5 | - | TRBV5-6 | CASSLRQETQYF | TGTGCCAGCAGCTTGCGGCAAGAGACCCAGTACTTC
- | TRBJ2-1 | TRBD2 | TRBV5-1 | CASSAGTSGSNEQFF | TGCGCCAGCAGCGCCGGGACTAGCGGGTCGAATGAGCAGTTCTTC
- | TRBJ2-3 | - | TRBV7-9 | CASSLGERTQYF | TGTGCCAGCAGCTTAGGGGAAAGGACGCAGTATTTT
- | TRBJ2-7 | TRBD2 | TRBV7-9 | CASSLGTRPAEQYF | TGTGCCAGCAGCTTGGGGACTAGACCCGCCGAGCAGTACTTC
- | TRBJ2-2 | TRBD2 | TRBV11-2 | CASNPSGRASAGELFF | TGTGCCAGCAATCCTAGCGGGAGGGCCTCGGCCGGGGAGCTGTTTTTT
- | TRBJ2-6 | TRBD2 | TRBV7-2 | CASSLRAGASGANVLTF | TGTGCCAGCAGCTTACGAGCGGGGGCCTCTGGGGCCAACGTCCTGACTTTC
many | TRBJ2-7 | TRBD2 | TRBV5-6 | CASSTTPSGSREQYF | TGTGCCAGCAGCACAACCCCTAGCGGGAGTCGCGAGCAGTACTTC
- | TRBJ2-3 | TRBD2 | TRBV5-5 | CASSLRGREDTQYF | TGTGCCAGCAGCTTACGCGGGAGGGAAGATACGCAGTATTTT
- | TRBJ1-2 | - | TRBV28 | CASSFRGQLLGYTF | TGTGCCAGCAGTTTTCGCGGTCAGTTACTTGGCTACACCTTC
- | TRBJ2-5 | - | TRBV29-1 | CSVVLAGRETQYF | TGCAGCGTTGTTCTGGCAGGGCGTGAGACCCAGTACTTC
- | TRBJ1-5 | - | TRBV28 | CASGKAQHF | TGTGCCAGCGGTAAGGCCCAGCATTTT
- | TRBJ2-7 | TRBD2 | TRBV7-6 | CASSLETSGAYEQYF | TGTGCCAGCAGCTTAGAGACTAGCGGGGCCTACGAGCAGTACTTC
once | TRBJ2-7 | - | TRBV7-2 | CASSPLLGGGEQYF | TGTGCCAGCAGTCCTTTACTGGGGGGAGGCGAGCAGTACTTC
- | TRBJ2-1 | TRBD1 | TRBV4-2 | CASSQDRDRGAEQFF | TGTGCCAGCAGCCAAGATAGGGACAGGGGTGCTGAGCAGTTCTTC
- | TRBJ1-6 | - | TRBV30 | CASRGTHDSPLHF | TGTGCCAGCCGTGGAACCCATGATTCACCCCTCCACTTT
- | TRBJ2-3 | TRBD2 | TRBV7-9 | CASSTGLAGGVADTQYF | TGTGCCAGCAGCACCGGACTAGCGGGAGGTGTTGCAGATACGCAGTATTTT
- | TRBJ2-7 | TRBD1 | TRBV18 | CASFSRQGDNEQYF | TGTGCCAGCTTCTCTAGACAGGGAGACAACGAGCAGTACTTC
- | TRBJ1-5 | TRBD1 | TRBV13 | CASSKRTGAGNQPQHF | TGTGCCAGCAGCAAACGGACAGGGGCGGGCAATCAGCCCCAGCATTTT
many | TRBJ1-1 | - | TRBV29-1 | CSAGPGWGMNTEAFF | TGCAGCGCCGGTCCGGGCTGGGGGATGAACACTGAAGCTTTCTTT
- | TRBJ2-7 | TRBD2 | TRBV4-1 | CASSQDPSGVYEQYF | TGCGCCAGCAGCCAAGATCCTAGCGGGGTCTACGAGCAGTACTTC
once | TRBJ2-1 | TRBD1 | TRBV29-1 | CSGRDRGTYNEQFF | TGCAGCGGGAGGGACAGGGGGACGTACAATGAGCAGTTCTTC
- | TRBJ1-5 | - | TRBV28 | CASSLHSGNQPQHF | TGTGCCAGCAGCCTACATTCGGGCAATCAGCCCCAGCATTTT
- | TRBJ1-5 | - | TRBV19 | CASHRIFGNQPQHF | TGTGCCAGTCACAGGATTTTTGGCAATCAGCCCCAGCATTTT
- | TRBJ2-5 | - | TRBV5-4 | CASSLLPEETQYF | TGTGCCAGCAGCTTGTTGCCAGAAGAGACCCAGTACTTC
- | TRBJ1-1 | - | TRBV27 | CASSLSRVRTEAFF | TGTGCCAGCTCCCTGTCCCGAGTGAGAACTGAAGCTTTCTTT
- | TRBJ2-4 | - | TRBV5-4 | CASSQQGAKNIQYF | TGTGCCAGCAGCCAACAAGGAGCCAAAAACATTCAGTACTTC
- | TRBJ2-7 | TRBD2 | TRBV6-5 | CASNPTSGRSEQYF | TGTGCCAGCAATCCTACCAGCGGGAGATCCGAGCAGTACTTC
- | TRBJ1-2 | - | TRBV11-1 | CASSFTTEAYGYTF | TGTGCCAGCAGCTTCACGACAGAGGCCTATGGCTACACCTTC
- | TRBJ1-1 | - | TRBV28 | CASSLVAVNTEAFF | TGTGCCAGCAGTTTAGTGGCAGTGAACACTGAAGCTTTCTTT
- | TRBJ2-5 | TRBD2 | TRBV10-1 | CASSESKKGLAGQYQETQYF | TGCGCCAGCAGTGAGTCAAAAAAAGGGCTAGCGGGACAGTACCAAGAGACCCAGTACTTC
- | TRBJ2-7 | - | TRBV25-1 | CASRVAASPYEQYF | TGTGCCAGCAGGGTTGCAGCTTCTCCCTACGAGCAGTACTTC
- | TRBJ2-1 | TRBD2 | TRBV2 | CASRRESYNEQFF | TGTGCCAGCAGGCGGGAGTCCTACAATGAGCAGTTCTTC
- | TRBJ1-4 | TRBD1 | TRBV28 | CASNPQGRGEKLFF | TGTGCCAGCAATCCACAGGGGCGAGGTGAAAAACTGTTTTTT
few | TRBJ1-4 | - | TRBV4-1 | CASSPVLVGEKLFF | TGCGCCAGCAGCCCTGTCTTAGTGGGGGAAAAACTGTTTTTT
- | TRBJ2-7 | TRBD1 | TRBV30 | CASSRGQGSEQYF | TGTGCCTCCTCTCGCGGACAGGGGTCGGAGCAGTACTTC
few | TRBJ2-7 | TRBD2 | TRBV10-3 | CAISESASGTVYEQYF | TGTGCCATCAGTGAGTCGGCTAGCGGGACTGTCTACGAGCAGTACTTC
- | TRBJ2-5 | TRBD2 | TRBV7-9 | CASSKGLAAETQYF | TGTGCCAGCTCCAAAGGACTAGCGGCGGAGACCCAGTACTTC
- | TRBJ1-1 | - | TRBV28 | CASSSGGSWTEAFF | TGTGCCAGCAGTTCTGGAGGGAGTTGGACTGAAGCTTTCTTT